These 29 T cell receptor beta chains were all obtained from the same sample, sequenced in a study of shared clonotypes between healthy human individuals (dated by TCRdb to about 2020). Library creation used the immunoSEQ multiplex PCR assay. In TCRdb, the immuneACCESS table is reduced to in-frame sequences with V and J assigned. These tables do not hold every clone; where another copy was compared, an unresolved V gene accounts for under half, and the others remain unexplained. This sample comprises about 380,000 clones, around 96% of them detected only once. The ten largest account for about 0.32% of the sample. The sequenced sample was memory CD8+ T cells sorted from blood. The cell subset or site label on this specimen signifies: CD45RO+ cells pooled with CCR7-negative TemRA cells. Every receptor here comes from a young man in good health.

The rearrangement joins TRBV19 to TRBJ2-6; D is uncertain. Per the germline V gene, CDR1 is LNHDA and CDR2 is SQIVND (reference sequence). The CDR3 spans 16 residues. Between the trimmed V and J ends, which lost 4 bases and 0 bases, there was a span of 10 bases. CDR3 sequence (DNA): TGTGCCAGTAGTACCTTGACGGGCTCTGGGGCCAACGTCCTGACTTTC. It encodes CASSTLTGSGANVLTF.

This rearrangement joins TRBV9 to TRBJ2-6; TRBD2 agrees at 12 bases. This CDR3 comprises 20 residues. Germline values: CDR1 SGDLS, CDR2 YYNGEE. Losses at the gene ends were 0 bases for V and 2 bases for J; bases not matched to a gene: 9. CDR3 nucleotides: TGTGCCAGCAGCGTAGCAACTAGCGGGAGGTTAAGGGCTGGGGCCAACGTCCTGACTTTC. Its protein product is CASSVATSGRLRAGANVLTF.

This clone appeared once. The gene calls are TRBV15 and TRBJ2-4; D may be TRBD1 (6 bases). The CDR3 is made up of 15 amino acids. Germline V gene sequence: CDR1 LNHNV, CDR2 YYDKDF (reference sequence). V was clipped by 0 bases and J by 4 bases, with 10 bases between them. The CDR3 nucleotides are TGTGCCACCAGCAGAGATCTAGGACAGAAAAACATTCAGTACTTC. Encoded protein: CATSRDLGQKNIQYF.

V usage is TRBV6-5 and J usage is TRBJ2-2, with 9 bases fitting TRBD2. This CDR3 contains 16 residues. CDR1 MNHEY and CDR2 SVGAGI come from the germline V gene. Unmatched junction bases numbered 6, after V lost 0 bases and J lost 7 bases. CDR3 bases: TGTGCCAGCAGTTACTCGCGGGAGGGCCTCGGCGGGGAGCTGTTTTTT. Protein sequence: CASSYSREGLGGELFF.

The CDR3 DNA sequence: TGTGCCAGCAGCTTGCAGGGAAGGGAGACCCAGTACTTC. This sequence encodes CASSLQGRETQYF. This chain uses TRBV5-5 with TRBJ2-5; D may be TRBD1 (5 bases). Per germline, CDR1 SGHKS and CDR2 YYEKEE (reference sequence). This CDR3 region has 13 residues. With 1 base removed from V and 5 bases from J, the gap between germline ends came to 9 bases.

This chain links TRBV2 with TRBJ1-2, with unresolved D. CDR3 length: 13 residues. Trimming cost V 2 bases and J 4 bases, with 8 bases left between them. From germline, CDR1 is SNHLY and CDR2 FYNNEI. The CDR3 sequence is CASSERRGYGYTF. The CDR3 nucleotides read TGTGCCAGCAGTGAAAGGCGGGGCTATGGCTACACCTTC. The variable domain in full, completed from reference TRBV2 and TRBJ1-2, reads EPEVTQTPSHQVTQMGQEVILRCVPISNHLYFYWYRQILGQKVEFLVSFYNNEISEKSEIFDDQFSVERPDGSNFTLKIRSTKLEDSAMYFCASSERRGYGYTFGSGTRLTVV.

This chain uses TRBV9 with TRBJ2-7; TRBD2 matches at 9 bases. The ends lost 0 bases at V and 3 bases at J; junction bases unmatched: 4. The CDR3 covers 15 residues. Germline loops: CDR1 SGDLS, CDR2 YYNGEE. The chain's CDR3 is CASSVAASGIYEQYF. Written as DNA, the CDR3 is TGTGCCAGCAGCGTAGCGGCTAGCGGGATCTACGAGCAGTACTTC.

In this sample, this clone turned up once. Within the sample, other DNA sequences also encode this same CDR3. The chain is built from TRBV19 and TRBJ2-5, with D possibly being TRBD2 (6 bases). The V gene's germline CDR1 is LNHDA and CDR2 SQIVND (reference sequence). This CDR3 is 13 amino acids long. Between the trimmed V and J ends, which lost 3 bases and 5 bases, there was a span of 10 bases. Here the CDR3 DNA reads TGTGCCAGTAGTATCCCAGGAGGGGAGACCCAGTACTTC. It codes for CASSIPGGETQYF.

As concerns this clone: Distinct nucleotide sequences in the sample also encode this CDR3. This chain links TRBV6-6 with TRBJ2-5; 10 bases agree with TRBD1. V shed 4 bases, J shed 5 bases, and the junction held 1 base outside the gene matches. Germline V gene lookup returns CDR1 MNHNY and CDR2 SVGAGI (reference sequence). CDR3 length: 13 amino acids. DNA for the CDR3: TGTGCCAGCAGTTGGACAGGGGGGGAGACCCAGTACTTC. Amino acid sequence: CASSWTGGETQYF.

The gene calls are TRBV6-1 and TRBJ2-5; 9 bases line up with TRBD1. The CDR3 totals 13 residues. CDR1 and CDR2 from the germline V gene are MNHNS and SASEGT. The V segment lost 6 bases and the J segment 3 bases; nucleotides outside the gene matches: 2. This CDR3 is CASRDRGKETQYF. Written as DNA, the CDR3 is TGTGCCAGCAGGGACAGGGGAAAAGAGACCCAGTACTTC.

This clone was counted only a few times. The chain combines TRBV27 with TRBJ1-1, with 7 bases that match TRBD1. Germline CDR1 is MNHEY and CDR2 is SMNVEV (reference sequence). The CDR3 has 13 residues. The ends lost 6 bases at V and 4 bases at J; junction bases unmatched: 5. CDR3 sequence: CASSRQGTTEAFF. In nucleotides, the CDR3 is TGTGCCAGCAGCCGACAGGGTACCACTGAAGCTTTCTTT.

This chain links TRBV25-1 with TRBJ2-7, with 9 bases aligning to TRBD1. CDR1 is MGHDK, CDR2 SYGVNS, per germline. The CDR3 consists of 18 residues. With V trimmed by 0 bases and J by 2 bases, 11 bases remained unmatched. CDR3 coding DNA: TGTGCCAGCAGTGAATATCCTCTTCCCGGGACAGGGCCCTACGAGCAGTACTTC. It yields the protein CASSEYPLPGTGPYEQYF.

This rearrangement joins TRBV30 to TRBJ2-7, with 8 bases lining up with TRBD2. V shed 2 bases and J 2 bases; nucleotides not matched to a gene: 5. This CDR3 is built from 14 residues. Germline V lookup: CDR1 GTSNPN, CDR2 SVGIG (reference sequence). CDR3 in amino acids: CAWSWSGRPYEQYF. The CDR3 coding sequence is TGTGCCTGGAGTTGGAGCGGGAGACCCTACGAGCAGTACTTC.

The chain uses TRBV6-6 and TRBJ1-5; possible D gene TRBD1, 6 bases. Per the germline V gene, CDR1 is MNHNY and CDR2 is SVGAGI (reference sequence). The CDR3 runs to 15 residues. The V and J ends lost 6 bases and 0 bases respectively, with 12 bases between them. The CDR3 region is CASSTGGYSNQPQHF. CDR3 in DNA: TGTGCCAGCAGCACTGGGGGCTATAGCAATCAGCCCCAGCATTTT.

DNA for the CDR3: TGTGCCACCAAAGAGACCCAGTACTTC. Translating gives CATKETQYF. The chain links TRBV6-4 to TRBJ2-5; D gene unclear. CDR1 MRHNA and CDR2 SNTAGT come from the germline V gene. CDR3 length equals 9 residues. Trimming stripped 10 bases from V and 3 bases from J, with 3 bases between.

This chain uses TRBV19 with TRBJ2-1; 10 bases align to TRBD2. After removal of 6 bases from V and 3 bases from J, the junction contained 11 bases not matched to a gene. Germline V gene data show CDR1 as LNHDA and CDR2 as SQIVND (reference sequence). This CDR3 contains 17 residues. The CDR3 sequence: CASRGQRTSGGYNEQFF. CDR3 DNA: TGTGCCAGTAGGGGACAGAGGACTAGCGGAGGCTACAATGAGCAGTTCTTC.

This chain connects TRBV7-3 to TRBJ2-3; maybe TRBD2 (6 bases). The CDR3 is made up of 14 amino acids. Germline V gene data show CDR1 as SGHTA and CDR2 as FQGTGA. V was cut by 5 bases and J by 1 base, with 10 bases left in between. The chain's CDR3 is CASSDSGGTDTQYF. The CDR3 region has the DNA TGTGCCAGCAGCGATAGCGGAGGCACAGATACGCAGTATTTT.

This clone is a singleton in its sample. The chain is built from TRBV18 and TRBJ2-1, with TRBD2 matching over 9 bases. This CDR3 contains 14 residues. After removal of 4 bases from V and 6 bases from J, the junction contained 4 bases not matched to a gene. The germline V gene encodes CDR1 KGHSH and CDR2 LQKENI. CDR3 nucleotides: TGTGCCAGCTCACTAGCGGGAGCGGCCAATGAGCAGTTCTTC. It yields the protein CASSLAGAANEQFF.

The chain recombines TRBV6-5 with TRBJ1-3; weak D call: TRBD1 (5 bases). Trimming took off 0 bases at V and 4 bases at J, with 10 bases between the two ends. The CDR3 has 15 amino acids. Germline V CDR1 and CDR2: MNHEY, SVGAGI. The chain's CDR3 is CASSYSGDGGNTIYF. CDR3 coding DNA: TGTGCCAGCAGTTACTCCGGGGACGGCGGAAACACCATATATTTT.

This clone was seen only once. At one end the junction does not follow the germline gene, possibly because of a read error. The genes are TRBV28 and TRBJ1-3; TRBD1 is a possible D gene (6 bases). The CDR3 covers 13 residues. The germline V gene encodes CDR1 MDHEN and CDR2 SYDVKM. The CDR3 sequence is CASSRPQGTTIYF. CDR3 coding DNA: TGTGCCAGCAGTCGTCCACAGGGAACCACCATATATTTT.

The sample holds one count of this clone. This chain uses TRBV19 with TRBJ2-7; possibly TRBD1 or TRBD2 for D (5 bases each). Germline CDR1 LNHDA, CDR2 SQIVND (reference sequence). V gave up 6 bases and J gave up 2 bases, with 14 bases separating them. CDR3 length equals 14 residues. The CDR3: CASSATRGAYEQYF. CDR3 nucleotides: TGTGCCAGTAGCGCCACAAGAGGGGCCTACGAGCAGTACTTC. Using reference TRBV19 and TRBJ2-7 for the parts outside the CDR3, the full variable domain is DGGITQSPKYLFRKEGQNVTLSCEQNLNHDAMYWYRQDPGQGLRLIYYSQIVNDFQKGDIAEGYSVSREKKESFPLTVTSAQKNPTAFYLCASSATRGAYEQYFGPGTRLTVT.

V gene TRBV2 combines with J gene TRBJ2-7; tentatively, D is TRBD2 (5 bases). This CDR3 comprises 11 residues. V lost 6 bases to trimming and J lost 7 bases, with 10 bases between them. Per germline, CDR1 SNHLY and CDR2 FYNNEI. The CDR3 DNA is TGTGCCAGCAGCCCAACGGGGGAGCAGTACTTC. Protein sequence: CASSPTGEQYF.

V is TRBV2 and J is TRBJ2-2; 10 nucleotides align to TRBD2. There are 15 residues in the CDR3. CDR1 and CDR2 from the germline V gene are SNHLY and FYNNEI. The V segment lost 2 bases and the J segment 6 bases; nucleotides outside the gene matches: 3. DNA for the CDR3: TGTGCCAGCAGTGAACTAGCGGGAGCTCCCGGGGAGCTGTTTTTT. It codes for CASSELAGAPGELFF.

The V and J genes are TRBV4-2 and TRBJ2-7, with D perhaps matching TRBD1 (5 bases). Germline V lookup: CDR1 LGHNA, CDR2 YNFKEQ. Trimming cost V 3 bases and J 2 bases, with 8 bases left between them. This CDR3 has 13 amino acids. CDR3 sequence: CASSQQGAYEQYF. The CDR3 bases are TGTGCCAGCAGCCAGCAGGGCGCCTACGAGCAGTACTTC.

The J gene is TRBJ2-7, the V gene TRBV28, with D possibly being TRBD1 (5 bases). Germline CDR1 is MDHEN and CDR2 is SYDVKM. The CDR3 is made up of 11 amino acids. Trimming cost V 5 bases and J 4 bases, with 6 bases left between them. CDR3 sequence reads: CASSDSYEQYF. CDR3 bases: TGTGCCAGCAGTGACAGTTACGAGCAGTACTTC.

The chain recombines TRBV9 with TRBJ1-3; no definite D call. The CDR3 consists of 14 residues. Trimming took off 4 bases at V and 1 base at J, with 9 bases between the two ends. From germline, CDR1 is SGDLS and CDR2 YYNGEE. The DNA of the CDR3 is TGTGCCAGCAGCCCCCTTTTTTCTGGAAACACCATATATTTT. Its protein product is CASSPLFSGNTIYF.

Of note for this clone: Germline and junction disagree at one end, which may indicate a read error. This chain joins TRBV7-7 and TRBJ1-4; TRBD1 matches 8 bases. Germline loops: CDR1 SSHAT, CDR2 FNYEAQ (reference sequence). This CDR3 has 18 residues. The CDR3 DNA reads as TGTGCTAGCAGCTTAGCAGGGGGCGCAGGGGAAACTAATGAAAAACTGTTTTTT. Its protein product is CASSLAGGAGETNEKLFF.

The chain recombines TRBV4-1 with TRBJ2-6; D call uncertain. This CDR3 region has 17 residues. Germline V gene lookup returns CDR1 MGHRA and CDR2 YSYEKL. Trimming pared 0 bases from V and 4 bases from J, leaving 13 bases between. The DNA for the CDR3 is TGCGCCAGCAGCCAAGATGTCGCCCCGCCCGGGGCCAACGTCCTGACTTTC. Translating it yields CASSQDVAPPGANVLTF.

The chain is built from TRBV5-6 and TRBJ1-4; TRBD1 matches 10 bases. Per germline, CDR1 SGHDT and CDR2 YYEEEE. The CDR3 sequence is 14 residues long. V dropped 4 bases and J dropped 8; count of bases not matched to a gene: 5. CDR3 in DNA: TGTGCCAGCAGCCGGGACAGGGGAGTAGAAAAACTGTTTTTT. Translating it yields CASSRDRGVEKLFF.